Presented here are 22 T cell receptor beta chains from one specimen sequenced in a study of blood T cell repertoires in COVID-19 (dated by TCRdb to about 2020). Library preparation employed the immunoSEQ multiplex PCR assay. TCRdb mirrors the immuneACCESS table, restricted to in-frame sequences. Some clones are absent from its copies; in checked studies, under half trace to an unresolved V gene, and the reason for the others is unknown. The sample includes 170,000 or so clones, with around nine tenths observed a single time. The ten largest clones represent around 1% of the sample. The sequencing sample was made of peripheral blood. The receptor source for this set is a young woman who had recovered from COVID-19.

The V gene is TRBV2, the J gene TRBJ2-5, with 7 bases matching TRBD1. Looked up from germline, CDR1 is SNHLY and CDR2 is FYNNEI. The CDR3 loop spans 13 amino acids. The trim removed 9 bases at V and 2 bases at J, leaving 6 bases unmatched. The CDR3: CASSRDRQETQYF. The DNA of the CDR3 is TGTGCCAGTTCCCGGGACAGACAAGAGACCCAGTACTTC.

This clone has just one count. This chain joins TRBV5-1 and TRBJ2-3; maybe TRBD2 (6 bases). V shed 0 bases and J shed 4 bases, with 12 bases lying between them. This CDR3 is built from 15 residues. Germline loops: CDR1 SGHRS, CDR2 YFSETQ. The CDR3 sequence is CASSLEAGIADTQYF. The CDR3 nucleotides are TGCGCCAGCAGCTTGGAGGCGGGGATCGCAGATACGCAGTATTTT.

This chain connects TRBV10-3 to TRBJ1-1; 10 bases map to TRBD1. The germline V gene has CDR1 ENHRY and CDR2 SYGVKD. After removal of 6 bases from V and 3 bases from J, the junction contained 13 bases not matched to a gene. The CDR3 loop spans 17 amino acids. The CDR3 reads CAIRSPGTGAGDTEAFF. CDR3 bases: TGTGCCATCAGGTCGCCCGGGACAGGGGCGGGGGACACTGAAGCTTTCTTT.

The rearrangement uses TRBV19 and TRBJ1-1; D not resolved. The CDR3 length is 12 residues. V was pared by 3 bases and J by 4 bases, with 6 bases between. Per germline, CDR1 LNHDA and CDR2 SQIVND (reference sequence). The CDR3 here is CASSIPGTEAFF. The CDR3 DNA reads TGTGCCAGTAGTATCCCCGGCACTGAAGCTTTCTTT.

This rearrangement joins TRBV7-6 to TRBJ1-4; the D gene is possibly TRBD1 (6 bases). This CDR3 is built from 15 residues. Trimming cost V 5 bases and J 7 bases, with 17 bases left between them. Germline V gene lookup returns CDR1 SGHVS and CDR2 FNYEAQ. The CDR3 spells CASSPRQEGSEKLFF. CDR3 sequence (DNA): TGTGCCAGCAGCCCGAGACAGGAAGGATCTGAAAAACTGTTTTTT.

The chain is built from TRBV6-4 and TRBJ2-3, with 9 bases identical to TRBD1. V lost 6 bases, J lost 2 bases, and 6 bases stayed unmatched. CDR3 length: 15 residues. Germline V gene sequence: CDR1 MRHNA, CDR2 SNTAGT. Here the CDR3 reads CASSPGQGPTDTQYF. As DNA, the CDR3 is TGTGCCAGCAGCCCGGGACAGGGCCCCACAGATACGCAGTATTTT.

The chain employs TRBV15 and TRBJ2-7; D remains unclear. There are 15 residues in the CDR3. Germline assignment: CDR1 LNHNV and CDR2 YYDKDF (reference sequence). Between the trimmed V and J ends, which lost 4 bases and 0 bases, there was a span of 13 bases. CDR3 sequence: CATSTNSESSYEQYF. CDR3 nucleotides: TGTGCCACCAGCACTAACAGTGAGAGCTCCTACGAGCAGTACTTC.

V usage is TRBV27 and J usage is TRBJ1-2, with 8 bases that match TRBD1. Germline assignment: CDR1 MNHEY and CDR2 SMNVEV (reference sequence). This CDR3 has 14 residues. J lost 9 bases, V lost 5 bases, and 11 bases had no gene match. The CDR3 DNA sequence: TGTGCCAGCAGTCCCCCCGGGACAGGATCCAGCTACACCTTC. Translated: CASSPPGTGSSYTF.

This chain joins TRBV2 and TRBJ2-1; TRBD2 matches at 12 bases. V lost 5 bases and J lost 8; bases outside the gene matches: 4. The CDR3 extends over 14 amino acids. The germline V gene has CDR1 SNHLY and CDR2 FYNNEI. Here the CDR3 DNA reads TGTGCCAGCAGTTGGACTAGCGGGAAGTATGAGCAGTTCTTC. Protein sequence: CASSWTSGKYEQFF.

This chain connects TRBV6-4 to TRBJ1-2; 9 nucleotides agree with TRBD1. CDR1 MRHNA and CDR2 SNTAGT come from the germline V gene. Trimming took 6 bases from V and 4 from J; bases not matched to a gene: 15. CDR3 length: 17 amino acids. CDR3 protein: CASSAEIIRTGAYGYTF. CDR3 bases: TGTGCCAGCAGCGCTGAGATTATTCGGACAGGGGCCTATGGCTACACCTTC.

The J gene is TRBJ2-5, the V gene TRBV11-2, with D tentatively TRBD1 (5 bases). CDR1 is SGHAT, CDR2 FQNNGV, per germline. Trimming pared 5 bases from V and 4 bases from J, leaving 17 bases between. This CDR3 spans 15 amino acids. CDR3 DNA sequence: TGTGCCAGCAGCCCCACTCGCGGCCAGGGAGAGACCCAGTACTTC. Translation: CASSPTRGQGETQYF.

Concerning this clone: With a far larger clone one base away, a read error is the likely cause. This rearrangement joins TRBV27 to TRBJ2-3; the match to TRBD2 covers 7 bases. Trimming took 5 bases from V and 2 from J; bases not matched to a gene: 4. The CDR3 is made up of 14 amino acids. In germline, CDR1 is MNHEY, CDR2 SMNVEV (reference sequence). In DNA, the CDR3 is TGTGCCAGCAGTCAAAGCGGGACCACAGATACGCAGTATTTT. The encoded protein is CASSQSGTTDTQYF.

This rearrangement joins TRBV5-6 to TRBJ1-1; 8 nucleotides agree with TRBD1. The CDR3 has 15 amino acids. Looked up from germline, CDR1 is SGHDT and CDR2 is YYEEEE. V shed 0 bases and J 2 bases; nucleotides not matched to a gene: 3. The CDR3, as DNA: TGTGCCAGCAGCTTGGCCGACAGGGGAAACACTGAAGCTTTCTTT. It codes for CASSLADRGNTEAFF.

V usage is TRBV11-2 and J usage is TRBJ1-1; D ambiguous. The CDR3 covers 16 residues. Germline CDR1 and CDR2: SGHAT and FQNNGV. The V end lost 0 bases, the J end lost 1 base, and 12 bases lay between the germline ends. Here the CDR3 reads CASSLDRPGRNTEAFF. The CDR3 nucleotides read TGTGCCAGCAGCTTAGATCGGCCGGGAAGGAACACTGAAGCTTTCTTT.

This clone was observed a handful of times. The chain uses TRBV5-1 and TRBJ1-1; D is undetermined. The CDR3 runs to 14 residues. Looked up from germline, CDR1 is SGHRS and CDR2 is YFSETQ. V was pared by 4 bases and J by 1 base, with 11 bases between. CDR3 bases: TGCGCCAGCAGCCGATCGCGGGGGAACACTGAAGCTTTCTTT. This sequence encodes CASSRSRGNTEAFF.

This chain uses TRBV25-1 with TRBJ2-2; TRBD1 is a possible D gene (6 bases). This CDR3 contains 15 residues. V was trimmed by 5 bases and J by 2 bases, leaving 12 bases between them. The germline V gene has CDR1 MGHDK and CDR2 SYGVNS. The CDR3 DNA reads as TGTGCCAGCAGTACACAGGGATCTAACACCGGGGAGCTGTTTTTT. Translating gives CASSTQGSNTGELFF.

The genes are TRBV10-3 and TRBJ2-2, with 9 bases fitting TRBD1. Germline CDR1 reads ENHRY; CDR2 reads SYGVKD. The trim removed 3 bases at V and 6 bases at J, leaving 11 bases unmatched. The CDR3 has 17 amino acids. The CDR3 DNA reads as TGTGCCATCAGTGATTCCCCGGGACAGGGTTCAGCCGGGGAGCTGTTTTTT. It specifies CAISDSPGQGSAGELFF.

CDR3 loop: CASPGGGDTEAFF. The CDR3, as DNA: TGTGCCAGCCCAGGCGGGGGAGACACTGAAGCTTTCTTT. The rearrangement links TRBV9 to TRBJ1-1, with TRBD1 as a possible D gene (5 bases). V was trimmed by 7 bases and J by 3 bases, leaving 13 bases between them. Germline CDR1 SGDLS, CDR2 YYNGEE. This CDR3 spans 13 amino acids.

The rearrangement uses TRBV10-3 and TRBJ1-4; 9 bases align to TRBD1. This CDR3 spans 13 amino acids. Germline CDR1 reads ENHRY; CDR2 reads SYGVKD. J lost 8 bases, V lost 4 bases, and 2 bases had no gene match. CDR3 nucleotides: TGTGCCATCAGTGGACAGGGGGAAGAAAAACTGTTTTTT. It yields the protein CAISGQGEEKLFF.

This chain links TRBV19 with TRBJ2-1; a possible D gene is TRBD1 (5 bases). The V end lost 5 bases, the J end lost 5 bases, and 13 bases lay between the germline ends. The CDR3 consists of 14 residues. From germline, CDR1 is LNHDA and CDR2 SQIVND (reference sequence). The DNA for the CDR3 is TGTGCCAGTAGTTATTTCCAGGGCCACAATGAGCAGTTCTTC. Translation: CASSYFQGHNEQFF.

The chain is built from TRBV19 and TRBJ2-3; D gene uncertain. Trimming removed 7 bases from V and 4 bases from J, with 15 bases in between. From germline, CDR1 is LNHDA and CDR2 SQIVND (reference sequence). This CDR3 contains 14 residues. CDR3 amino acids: CASTHDNGPDTQYF. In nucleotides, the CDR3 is TGTGCCAGTACCCACGACAACGGCCCAGATACGCAGTATTTT.

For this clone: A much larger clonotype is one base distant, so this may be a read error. The CDR3 DNA reads as TGTGCCAGCAGCTTAACAGGGGAGAACACTGAAGCTTTCTTT. Encoded protein: CASSLTGENTEAFF. The rearrangement links TRBV7-2 to TRBJ1-1; 7 bases are a match to TRBD1. The CDR3 contains 14 residues. With V trimmed by 2 bases and J by 1 base, 1 base remained unmatched. Germline loops: CDR1 SGHTA, CDR2 FQGNSA.